This TCR beta chain stems from a study of T cell changes during pregnancy in multiple sclerosis (dated by TCRdb to about 2019). About the full investigation: The study looked at changes in the T cell repertoire across pregnancy in women with multiple sclerosis.

Libraries came from the immunoSEQ multiplex PCR assay. TCRdb provides this immuneACCESS table in a form limited to in-frame rearrangements. Some clones are lacking; in checked studies, under half of them reflect an unresolved V gene, and why the rest are absent is not known. The sample profile shows nearly 110,000 clones; about 90% of them were found once. Of the sample, roughly 1.5% falls within the top ten clones. Trimming accounts for 3 bases at V and 3 bases at J, while the number of junction bases matched to no gene is 3. The CDR3 goes from the cysteine to the phenylalanine over 14 residues. Left in the record is the CDR3 DNA by itself, 42 bases read in frame from the first base. The germline V gene sets CDR1 to KGHSH and CDR2 to LQKENI. Concerning this clone itself: No cognate antigen has been identified for it. Nothing much larger sits one base from this clone, and base qualities are not available.

The source material was peripheral blood, sampled after pregnancy. The clonotype comes from a female donor with multiple sclerosis, enrolled in a pregnancy study. This chain joins TRBV18 to TRBJ2-7; the junction holds 9 bases that match TRBD1. The sequenced DNA: TGTGCCAGCTCACCGGAGGACAGGGGCTACGAGCAGTACTTC. It is translated as CASSPEDRGYEQYF.